The count of the clone carrying this T cell receptor beta chain is one. TCRdb's table, derived via immunoSEQ multiplex PCR, lists solely in-frame clones and lacks some. Here the sample spans approximately 64,000 clones, about four fifths being singletons. This specimen comes from a study of blood T cell repertoires in COVID-19. Looking at the study overall: Samples taken during acute and convalescent COVID-19 were collected in the United States, Italy and Spain. Sample material is recorded as cDNA or gDNA derived from T cells, B-cell-depleted T cells, or PBMCs.

The CDR3 runs to 14 residues. V was cut by 4 bases and J by 10 bases, with 14 bases left in between. Germline V lookup: CDR1 SGHAT, CDR2 FQNNGV. The receptor comes from a woman between 70 and 85 years old with acute or convalescent COVID-19. This chain connects TRBV11-2 to TRBJ1-6; tentatively, D is TRBD1 (6 bases). The sequenced sample consisted of peripheral blood. As DNA, the CDR3 is TGTGCCAGCAGCTCCGACAGGACAGTCTCACCCCTCCACTTT. This gives the protein CASSSDRTVSPLHF.